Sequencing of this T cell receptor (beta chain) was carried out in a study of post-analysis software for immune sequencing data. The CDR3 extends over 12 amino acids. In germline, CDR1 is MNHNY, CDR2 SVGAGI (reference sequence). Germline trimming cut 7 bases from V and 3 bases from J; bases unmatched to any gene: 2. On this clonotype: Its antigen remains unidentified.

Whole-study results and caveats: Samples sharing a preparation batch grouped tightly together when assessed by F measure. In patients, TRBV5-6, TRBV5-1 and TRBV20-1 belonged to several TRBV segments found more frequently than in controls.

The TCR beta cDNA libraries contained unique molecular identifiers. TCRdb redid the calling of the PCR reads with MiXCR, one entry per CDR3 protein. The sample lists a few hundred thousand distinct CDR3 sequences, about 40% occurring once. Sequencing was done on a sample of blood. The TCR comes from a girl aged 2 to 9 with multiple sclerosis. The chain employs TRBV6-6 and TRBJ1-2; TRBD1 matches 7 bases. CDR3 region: CASTDRDYGYTF. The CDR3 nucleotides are TGTGCCAGCACCGACAGGGACTATGGCTACACCTTC.